The 25 T cell receptor beta chains below all came from one sample that was sequenced in a study of Ad26.COV2.S vaccination and SARS-CoV-2 variants. Clones were read by immunoSEQ multiplex PCR, and TCRdb kept only the in-frame ones, dropping some. The sample carries under 250,000 clones, around 88% recorded once. Treatment meaning: about 20 received Ad26.COV2.S at low or high dose, single or two shots; roughly five received placebo; per-sample allocation not given. Following the first vaccine or placebo injection, samples were taken on day 63. This specimen consisted of peripheral blood, obtained in a trial of Ad26.COV2.S vaccine versus placebo. These receptor sequences come from a person aged 18-60 years who received the Ad26.COV2.S COVID-19 vaccine or a placebo.

V usage is TRBV24-1 and J usage is TRBJ2-1; a weak D match, TRBD2 (5 bases). Germline CDR1 is KGHDR and CDR2 is SFDVKD. CDR3 length equals 13 residues. The ends were cut back, 4 bases at V and 5 bases at J, with 8 bases in the middle. In DNA form, the CDR3 reads TGTGCCACCAGTGAATGGACTGACAATGAGCAGTTCTTC. This encodes CATSEWTDNEQFF.

The J gene is TRBJ2-1, the V gene TRBV7-9; a weak D match, TRBD2 (7 bases). This CDR3 region has 15 residues. Germline V gene data show CDR1 as SEHNR and CDR2 as FQNEAQ (reference sequence). V lost 1 base and J 3 bases, leaving 10 bases between the germline ends. The CDR3 sequence is CASSLGRGLYNEQFF. The CDR3 coding sequence is TGTGCCAGCAGCTTAGGGCGGGGGCTCTACAATGAGCAGTTCTTC.

The rearrangement joins TRBV5-1 to TRBJ2-1; no reliable D call. The germline V gene has CDR1 SGHRS and CDR2 YFSETQ. The CDR3 covers 14 residues. V was pared by 4 bases and J by 5 bases, with 13 bases between. DNA for the CDR3: TGCGCCAGCAGCCCCGGTGCAGCGAACAATGAGCAGTTCTTC. Protein sequence: CASSPGAANNEQFF.

This clone was counted a few times. The rearrangement joins TRBV29-1 to TRBJ1-5, with 10 bases matching TRBD1. Germline-derived CDR1 and CDR2 are SQVTM and ANQGSEA. The CDR3 spans 14 residues. V shed 7 bases, J shed 4 bases, and the junction held 7 bases outside the gene matches. The CDR3 DNA sequence: TGCAGCGCTATGACAGGGGGCGCGAATCAGCCCCAGCATTTT. Protein: CSAMTGGANQPQHF.

The chain recombines TRBV7-9 with TRBJ2-7; 7 bases map to TRBD2. Losses at the gene ends were 1 base for V and 7 bases for J; bases not matched to a gene: 1. CDR1 and CDR2 from the germline V gene are SEHNR and FQNEAQ (reference sequence). The CDR3 has 12 amino acids. In nucleotides, the CDR3 is TGTGCCAGCAGCTTAGAAGCGGGAGAGCAGTACGTC. It translates to CASSLEAGEQYV.

This chain links TRBV5-6 with TRBJ1-1; TRBD1 matches 7 bases. The CDR3 loop spans 15 amino acids. Germline V gene lookup returns CDR1 SGHDT and CDR2 YYEEEE. V trimming: 3 bases; J trimming: 1 base; junction bases outside the gene matches: 6. The CDR3 nucleotides are TGTGCCAGCAGCTCCCAGGGGGGGGCGAACACTGAAGCTTTCTTT. Its translation: CASSSQGGANTEAFF.

V gene TRBV24-1 combines with J gene TRBJ1-2, with a weak D call TRBD1 (6 bases). V gave up 8 bases and J gave up 5 bases, with 14 bases separating them. CDR1 KGHDR and CDR2 SFDVKD come from the germline V gene. The CDR3 has 13 residues. The CDR3 spells CATKPGAGYGYTF. As DNA, the CDR3 is TGTGCCACCAAGCCGGGGGCAGGATATGGCTACACCTTC.

The chain has TRBV7-8 and TRBJ2-1; TRBD2 might be the D (5 bases). The germline gives CDR1 SGHVS, CDR2 FQNEAQ. With 3 bases removed from V and 10 bases from J, the gap between germline ends came to 13 bases. This CDR3 has 13 amino acids. CDR3 sequence: CASSLERLREQFF. Here the CDR3 DNA reads TGTGCCAGCAGCTTGGAGCGGCTACGGGAGCAGTTCTTC.

Turning to this clone: Relative to the germline gene, one junction end is altered; a read error may explain this. This chain links TRBV6-5 with TRBJ2-2; D might be TRBD2 (5 bases). The length of the CDR3 is 15 residues. The germline V gene has CDR1 MNHEY and CDR2 SVGAGI. DNA of the CDR3: TGTGCCAGCAGTTACAGAGGGTCGAAAACCGGGGAGCTGTTTTTT. As protein: CASSYRGSKTGELFF.

The gene calls are TRBV10-3 and TRBJ1-6; 7 bases are a match to TRBD1. Germline assignment: CDR1 ENHRY and CDR2 SYGVKD. J lost 7 bases, V lost 6 bases, and 6 bases had no gene match. The CDR3 is 14 residues long. The CDR3, as DNA: TGTGCCATCAGCGGACAGGAATCGAATTCACCCCTCCACTTT. Protein product: CAISGQESNSPLHF.

The V gene is TRBV3-1 (or the pseudogene TRBV3-2), the J gene TRBJ1-1; D is unresolved. V was shortened by 5 bases and J by 5 bases, with 9 bases between the two germline ends. CDR1 and CDR2 from the germline V gene are LGHDT and YNNKEL (reference sequence). The CDR3 has 12 amino acids. This CDR3 reads CASSSGRTEAFF. Here the CDR3 DNA reads TGTGCCAGCAGCTCGGGCCGTACTGAAGCTTTCTTT.

The V call is TRBV7-9, the J call TRBJ2-5; 8 bases map to TRBD2. Losses at the gene ends were 5 bases for V and 3 bases for J; bases not matched to a gene: 8. Germline assignment: CDR1 SEHNR and CDR2 FQNEAQ (reference sequence). The CDR3 spans 15 residues. The CDR3 reads CASSTFGRGEETQYF. The CDR3 DNA sequence: TGTGCCAGCAGCACCTTTGGGCGGGGGGAAGAGACCCAGTACTTC. Full variable domain (missing parts from reference TRBV7-9 and TRBJ2-5): DTGVSQNPRHKITKRGQNVTFRCDPISEHNRLYWYRQTLGQGPEFLTYFQNEAQLEKSRLLSDRFSAERPKGSFSTLEIQRTEQGDSAMYLCASSTFGRGEETQYFGPGTRLLVL.

This clone was found once. The genes are TRBV4-2 and TRBJ1-4; 8 nucleotides align to TRBD1. Germline lookup yields CDR1 LGHNA and CDR2 YNFKEQ. Trimming cost V 0 bases and J 5 bases; bases outside gene matches: 5. CDR3 size: 16 residues. The CDR3 coding sequence is TGTGCCAGCAGCCAAGAGGGACCAGGGGGCAATGAAAAACTGTTTTTT. This codes for CASSQEGPGGNEKLFF.

The chain is built from TRBV24-1 and TRBJ1-6; no reliable D call. CDR3 length: 13 amino acids. Germline values: CDR1 KGHDR, CDR2 SFDVKD. Deletions cut 0 bases from V and 7 bases from J, with 3 bases between. The CDR3 protein is CATSDLGNSPLHF. As DNA, the CDR3 is TGTGCCACCAGTGATTTGGGGAATTCACCCCTCCACTTT.

This chain uses TRBV7-2 with TRBJ1-3; D unclear. Trimming shortened V by 5 bases and J by 0 bases, and 20 bases separated the two germline ends. CDR1 SGHTA and CDR2 FQGNSA come from the germline V gene. This CDR3 contains 18 residues. The DNA for the CDR3 is TGTGCCAGCAGCACACCTCCGGACTCCGGCGACTCTGGAAACACCATATATTTT. This gives the protein CASSTPPDSGDSGNTIYF.

This clone occurred once. The CDR3 is CASGSIAGGYNEQFF. The CDR3 nucleotides read TGTGCCAGCGGTTCTATAGCGGGGGGATACAATGAGCAGTTCTTC. V and J are TRBV28 and TRBJ2-1, with 10 nucleotides matching TRBD2. CDR1 and CDR2 (germline): MDHEN, SYDVKM. Trimming removed 8 bases from V and 4 bases from J; junction bases left unmatched: 8. The CDR3 is made up of 15 amino acids.

This clone was observed a handful of times. The V and J genes are TRBV4-3 and TRBJ2-7, with 13 bases matching TRBD2. Germline loops: CDR1 LGHNA, CDR2 YSLEER. The V gene end was trimmed by 4 bases and the J gene end by 4 bases; junction bases not matched to a gene: 19. There are 20 residues in the CDR3. CDR3 sequence (DNA): TGCGCCAGCAGCCGAGGGGCCGAGACTAGCGGGGGGCCCCGAGAGTACGAGCAGTACTTC. Protein: CASSRGAETSGGPREYEQYF.

CDR3 in DNA: TGTGCCAGCAGCTTATCCGGGATGTTAACAGATACGCAGTATTTT. Translated: CASSLSGMLTDTQYF. The rearrangement links TRBV13 to TRBJ2-3; possible D gene TRBD2, 5 bases. V shed 2 bases and J shed 3 bases, with 12 bases lying between them. CDR1 and CDR2 from the germline V gene are PRHDT and FYEKMQ (reference sequence). CDR3 length: 15 residues.

CDR3: CASSQGLGTDTQYF. As DNA, the CDR3 is TGTGCCAGCAGCCAGGGACTAGGCACAGATACGCAGTATTTT. The V gene is TRBV3-1 (or the pseudogene TRBV3-2), the J gene TRBJ2-3; 8 bases map to TRBD2. CDR1 and CDR2 from the germline V gene are LGHDT and YNNKEL (reference sequence). The CDR3 runs to 14 residues. With 3 bases clipped from V and 1 base from J, the junction kept 0 bases outside the gene matches.

This clone was seen once. The chain couples TRBV2 to TRBJ2-1; the D is unclear. V lost 4 bases and J 6 bases, leaving 4 bases between the germline ends. Germline V gives CDR1 SNHLY, CDR2 FYNNEI. The CDR3 is 11 residues long. The CDR3 is CASSAVNEQFF. The CDR3 nucleotides read TGTGCCAGCAGTGCCGTCAATGAGCAGTTCTTC.

This chain uses TRBV6-6 with TRBJ2-2; TRBD1 is a possible D gene (5 bases). The V end was cut by 5 bases, the J end by 4 bases, with 11 bases between. The CDR3 has 14 residues. Germline values: CDR1 MNHNY, CDR2 SVGAGI (reference sequence). In DNA, the CDR3 is TGTGCCAGCAGTCCAGGGTTCGGCACCGGGGAGCTGTTTTTT. It yields the protein CASSPGFGTGELFF.

The V call is TRBV6-1, the J call TRBJ1-6; D is unresolved. The CDR3 length is 14 residues. The germline V and J ends were trimmed by 1 base and 7 bases, with 8 bases remaining between them. Germline CDR1 reads MNHNS; CDR2 reads SASEGT. CDR3 region: CASSEGGVNSPLHF. CDR3 nucleotide sequence: TGTGCCAGCAGTGAAGGCGGGGTAAATTCACCCCTCCACTTT.

This chain connects TRBV30 to TRBJ2-1, with TRBD1 as a possible D gene (6 bases). Germline CDR1 is GTSNPN and CDR2 is SVGIG (reference sequence). With 1 base removed from V and 15 bases from J, the gap between germline ends came to 16 bases. The CDR3 is 12 amino acids. The CDR3 region is CAWSGAGARLFF. In nucleotides, the CDR3 is TGTGCCTGGAGTGGGGCAGGGGCACGTCTGTTCTTC. The whole variable domain, filled in from reference TRBV30 and TRBJ2-1, reads SQTIHQWPATLVQPVGSPLSLECTVEGTSNPNLYWYRQAAGRGLQLLFYSVGIGQISSEVPQNLSASRPQDRQFILSSKKLLLSDSGFYLCAWSGAGARLFFGPGTRLTVL.

The chain has TRBV7-9 and TRBJ1-1; unclear D gene. The V end was cut by 3 bases, the J end by 3 bases, with 5 bases between. Germline assignment: CDR1 SEHNR and CDR2 FQNEAQ (reference sequence). The CDR3 spans 12 residues. The CDR3 loop reads CASSFSYTEAFF. CDR3 in DNA: TGTGCCAGCAGCTTCAGCTACACTGAAGCTTTCTTT.

The chain has TRBV10-3 and TRBJ1-1; D is perhaps TRBD1 (5 bases). Trimming pared 4 bases from V and 1 base from J, leaving 10 bases between. The germline CDR1 and CDR2 sequences are ENHRY and SYGVKD. The CDR3 contains 14 residues. The CDR3 region has the DNA TGTGCCATCAGTGGAGGGACTGGGAACACTGAAGCTTTCTTT. Protein product: CAISGGTGNTEAFF.